This T cell receptor beta chain appears in the sequencing data of a study of early T cells in non-severe SARS-CoV-2 infection. TCRdb called the 5' RACE reads again in MiXCR, with one record for every CDR3 protein. The sample yields about 66,000 distinct CDR3 sequences, more than 15% seen once. CDR1 and CDR2 (germline): SGHTA, FQGNSA. V gave up 5 bases and J gave up 6 bases, with 14 bases separating them. This CDR3 comprises 13 residues. Regarding this clonotype: The antigen is not known.

Overall study findings and caveats: Clonotype matching in VDJdb favored anti-spike CD8 responses and did not capture private and CD4 specificities.

The source was whole blood, collected at baseline. The chain recombines TRBV7-2 with TRBJ2-7, with D hard to call. The TCR comes from an adult who was a healthcare worker with PCR-confirmed SARS-CoV-2 infection or an uninfected control (not recorded which). CDR3 amino acids: CASSTPFSSEQYF. CDR3 coding DNA: TGTGCCAGCAGCACGCCCTTTAGTTCCGAGCAGTACTTC.